Listed below are T cell receptor beta chains from one sample, sequenced in a study of cytomegalovirus exposure and HLA in healthy donors. Sequenced by immunoSEQ multiplex PCR; TCRdb stores in-frame clones only, minus some. The sample lists some 99,000 clones; roughly three quarters were seen once. Sequencing was done on a sample of PBMCs. These receptors originate from a woman in her 50s in good health and CMV-seropositive. The CDR3 runs from the conserved cysteine through the conserved F or W. A D gene is named only where the DNA matches it firmly. The size of a clone is reported for some rows only, either as once, few or many, or as a class for expanded clones.

CDR3	DNA	J	D	size	V
CASSTDIRSYEQYF	TGCGCCAGCAGCACAGACATCCGCTCCTACGAGCAGTACTTC	TRBJ2-7	NA	NA	TRBV5-1
CASKEGQNRFTGELFF	TGTGCCAGCAAAGAGGGACAGAACAGATTCACCGGGGAGCTGTTTTTT	TRBJ2-2	TRBD1	NA	TRBV2
CASSSGTGGYGEAFF	TGTGCCAGCAGCTCCGGGACAGGGGGCTATGGTGAAGCTTTCTTT	TRBJ1-1	TRBD1	NA	TRBV11-2
CASSYVQGSPNSPLHF	TGTGCCAGCAGTTACGTACAGGGGAGCCCTAATTCACCCCTCCACTTT	TRBJ1-6	TRBD1	NA	TRBV6-5
CASSQDGGQGGEAFF	TGCGCCAGCAGCCAAGATGGGGGACAGGGCGGTGAAGCTTTCTTT	TRBJ1-1	TRBD1	NA	TRBV4-3
CASSLEGTAYEQYF	TGCGCCAGCAGCTTGGAGGGGACAGCCTACGAGCAGTACTTC	TRBJ2-7	TRBD1	few	TRBV5-1
CASSLTGIQETQYF	TGTGCCAGCAGCTTGACAGGGATACAAGAGACCCAGTACTTC	TRBJ2-5	TRBD1	few	TRBV7-9
CALRVGLNTEAFF	TGTGCCCTTAGGGTGGGGCTAAACACTGAAGCTTTCTTT	TRBJ1-1	NA	NA	TRBV6-1
CASSLRPSGGRNEKLFF	TGTGCCAGCAGCTTAAGGCCGTCCGGCGGTAGGAATGAAAAACTGTTTTTT	TRBJ1-4	NA	NA	TRBV7-3
CAINGGDASGANVLTF	TGTGCCATCAACGGGGGGGATGCTTCTGGGGCCAACGTCCTGACTTTC	TRBJ2-6	TRBD2	few	TRBV10-3
CASSYRTGNTGELFF	TGTGCCAGCAGTTACCGGACAGGCAACACCGGGGAGCTGTTTTTT	TRBJ2-2	TRBD1	NA	TRBV6-6
CASSSGQQGTDTQYF	TGTGCCAGCAGCTCGGGACAGCAAGGAACAGATACGCAGTATTTT	TRBJ2-3	TRBD1	once	TRBV11-2
CASSARGQGGTGELFF	TGTGCCAGCAGCGCCAGAGGACAGGGGGGGACCGGGGAGCTGTTTTTT	TRBJ2-2	TRBD1	NA	TRBV5-6
CASSLLSGGGEQYF	TGTGCCAGCAGCTTGCTTAGCGGGGGGGGTGAGCAGTACTTC	TRBJ2-7	TRBD2	NA	TRBV13
CASSQYLAGGKETQYF	TGCGCCAGCAGCCAATACTTAGCGGGGGGGAAAGAGACCCAGTACTTC	TRBJ2-5	TRBD2	NA	TRBV4-3
CASSPRAGDYGYTF	TGTGCCAGCAGCCCACGGGCAGGGGACTATGGCTACACCTTC	TRBJ1-2	NA	NA	TRBV7-2
CASSVGTIEETQYF	TGTGCCAGCAGCGTGGGGACTATCGAAGAGACCCAGTACTTC	TRBJ2-5	TRBD2	NA	TRBV5-4
CASSYSSTCWAF	TGTGCCAGCAGTTACTCGTCAACCTGCTGGGCGTTT	TRBJ1-1	NA	few	TRBV6-5
CASSPQTGPNTEAFF	TGTGCCAGCAGCCCCCAGACAGGGCCGAACACTGAAGCTTTCTTT	TRBJ1-1	TRBD1	NA	TRBV7-9
CASSLDLGTGVYEQYF	TGTGCCAGCAGCTTAGATCTGGGGACAGGGGTCTACGAGCAGTACTTC	TRBJ2-7	TRBD1	once	TRBV11-2
CASSLVAGQPLHF	TGTGCCAGCAGCTTGGTTGCGGGCCAACCCCTCCACTTT	TRBJ1-6	NA	NA	TRBV5-5
CASSTRGREGYTF	TGTGCCAGCAGCACCAGGGGGCGGGAAGGCTACACCTTC	TRBJ1-2	TRBD1	NA	TRBV4-2
CASSPEATVIYGYTF	TGTGCCAGCAGCCCCGAGGCCACGGTTATCTATGGCTACACCTTC	TRBJ1-2	NA	NA	TRBV5-5
CASSLSAQGAMDTQYF	TGCGCCAGCAGCTTGTCTGCACAGGGGGCGATGGATACGCAGTATTTT	TRBJ2-3	TRBD1	NA	TRBV5-1
CASSVGGQTEAFF	TGTGCCAGCAGCGTAGGTGGACAGACTGAAGCTTTCTTT	TRBJ1-1	NA	NA	TRBV9
CASSLSTGGDEQFF	TGTGCCAGCAGCCTCTCGACAGGGGGCGATGAGCAGTTCTTC	TRBJ2-1	TRBD1	NA	TRBV7-3
CASSVYSTNTGELFF	TGTGCCAGCAGCGTATACAGCACGAACACCGGGGAGCTGTTTTTT	TRBJ2-2	NA	few	TRBV9
CASSSGDRMYEQYF	TGTGCCAGCAGCTCGGGGGACAGGATGTACGAGCAGTACTTC	TRBJ2-7	TRBD1	NA	TRBV5-6
CASGEATGWNEQFF	TGTGCCAGCGGTGAAGCGACTGGTTGGAATGAGCAGTTCTTC	TRBJ2-1	NA	NA	TRBV6-1
CASSSRAGVGDTQYF	TGTGCCAGCAGCTCGCGAGCGGGGGTGGGAGATACGCAGTATTTT	TRBJ2-3	TRBD2	NA	TRBV7-2
CASSLGVAEAFF	TGTGCCAGCAGCTTGGGAGTGGCTGAAGCTTTCTTT	TRBJ1-1	NA	NA	TRBV11-2
CATSSGTGNFLAGGNEQYF	TGCGCCACCTCCTCCGGGACCGGCAATTTCCTAGCGGGAGGAAACGAGCAGTACTTC	TRBJ2-7	TRBD2	NA	TRBV10-2